This passage covers 7 T cell receptor beta chains from one sample sequenced in a study of T-cell reconstitution after alpha-beta-depleted transplantation in children. The library targeted TCRbeta and was prepared with unique molecular identifiers. Each CDR3 protein is one row after TCRdb ran MiXCR on the PCR reads. The sample includes 200,000 to 250,000 distinct CDR3 sequences, roughly a tenth of them seen just once. Sequences were derived from PBMCs from the stem cell graft donor, sampled from the stem cell graft. The receptors originated from a human donor who donated a stem cell graft to a child with acute lymphoblastic leukemia.

This clonotype was seen ten or more times. The chain joins TRBV6-1 to TRBJ2-4; D unclear. V lost 7 bases and J lost 3, with 13 bases in between. The CDR3 is 14 amino acids. Germline V gene data show CDR1 as MNHNS and CDR2 as SASEGT. CDR3 protein: CASKGIEHKNIQYF. The CDR3 DNA is TGTGCCAGCAAAGGCATAGAACACAAAAACATTCAGTACTTC.

This clonotype has at least ten counts. The chain recombines TRBV11-2 with TRBJ1-5; possible D gene TRBD1, 5 bases. V dropped 1 base and J dropped 5 bases, with 9 bases sitting between them. CDR1 SGHAT and CDR2 FQNNGV come from the germline V gene. This CDR3 has 14 residues. Here the CDR3 DNA reads TGTGCCAGCAGCTTAGCGGGGGTCGATCAGCCCCAGCATTTT. Protein sequence: CASSLAGVDQPQHF. Using reference TRBV11-2 and TRBJ1-5 for the parts outside the CDR3, the full variable domain is EAGVAQSPRYKIIEKRQSVAFWCNPISGHATLYWYQQILGQGPKLLIQFQNNGVVDDSQLPKDRFSAERLKGVDSTLKIQPAKLEDSAVYLCASSLAGVDQPQHFGDGTRLSIL.

This clonotype has just a few counts. This chain links TRBV5-6 with TRBJ2-1; D is ambiguous. This CDR3 has 11 amino acids. With 1 base removed from V and 10 bases from J, the gap between germline ends came to 6 bases. CDR1 is SGHDT, CDR2 YYEEEE, per germline. The CDR3 nucleotides read TGTGCCAGCAGCTTGTACACGGAGCAGTTCTTC. It yields the protein CASSLYTEQFF.

This rearrangement joins TRBV20-1 to TRBJ2-4; 7 bases agree with TRBD1. Trimming at V came to 5 bases and at J to 7 bases, leaving 8 bases not matched to a gene. This CDR3 comprises 13 residues. CDR1 and CDR2 (germline): DFQATT, SNEGSKA (reference sequence). The CDR3 DNA sequence: TGCAGTGCTCCACGACAGGGTTGGAACATTCAGTACTTC. Encoded protein: CSAPRQGWNIQYF.

The chain couples TRBV10-3 to TRBJ2-7; D is uncertain. The CDR3 is 12 amino acids. Trimming stripped 3 bases from V and 4 bases from J, with 7 bases between. Germline CDR1 is ENHRY and CDR2 is SYGVKD. CDR3 coding DNA: TGTGCCATCAGTGACCGCGAGTACGAGCAGTACTTC. It encodes CAISDREYEQYF.

The chain combines TRBV19 with TRBJ2-7, with no clear D. The CDR3 has 14 residues. Germline-derived CDR1 and CDR2 are LNHDA and SQIVND (reference sequence). Deletions cut 7 bases from V and 2 bases from J, with 15 bases between. CDR3 sequence: CASTLWAGAYEQYF. CDR3 nucleotides: TGTGCCAGTACCCTATGGGCTGGGGCCTACGAGCAGTACTTC.

This chain links TRBV20-1 with TRBJ2-1; 12 positions match TRBD2. Germline CDR1 is DFQATT and CDR2 is SNEGSKA (reference sequence). J lost 7 bases, V lost 6 bases, and 4 bases had no gene match. The CDR3 is 13 residues long. The CDR3 loop is CSARTSGKNEQFF. CDR3 coding DNA: TGCAGTGCCCGGACTAGCGGGAAGAATGAGCAGTTCTTC.